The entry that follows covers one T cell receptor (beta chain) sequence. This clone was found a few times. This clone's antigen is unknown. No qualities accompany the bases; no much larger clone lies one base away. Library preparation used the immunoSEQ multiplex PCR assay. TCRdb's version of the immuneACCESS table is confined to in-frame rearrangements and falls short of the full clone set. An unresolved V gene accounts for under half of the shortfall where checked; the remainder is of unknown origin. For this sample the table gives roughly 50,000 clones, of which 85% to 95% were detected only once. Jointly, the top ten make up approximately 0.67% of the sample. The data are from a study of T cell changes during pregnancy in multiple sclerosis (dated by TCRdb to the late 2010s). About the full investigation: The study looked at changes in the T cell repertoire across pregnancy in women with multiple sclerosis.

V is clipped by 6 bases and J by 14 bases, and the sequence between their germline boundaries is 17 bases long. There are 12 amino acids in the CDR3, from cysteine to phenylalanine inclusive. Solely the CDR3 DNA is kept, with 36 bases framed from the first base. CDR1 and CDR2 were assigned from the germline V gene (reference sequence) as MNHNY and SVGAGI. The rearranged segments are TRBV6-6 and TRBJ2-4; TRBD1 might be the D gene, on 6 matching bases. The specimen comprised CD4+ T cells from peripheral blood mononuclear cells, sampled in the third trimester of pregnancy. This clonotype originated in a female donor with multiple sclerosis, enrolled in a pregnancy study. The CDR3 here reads CASSTPGTPKYF. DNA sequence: TGTGCCAGCAGCACACCTGGGACACCTAAGTACTTC.